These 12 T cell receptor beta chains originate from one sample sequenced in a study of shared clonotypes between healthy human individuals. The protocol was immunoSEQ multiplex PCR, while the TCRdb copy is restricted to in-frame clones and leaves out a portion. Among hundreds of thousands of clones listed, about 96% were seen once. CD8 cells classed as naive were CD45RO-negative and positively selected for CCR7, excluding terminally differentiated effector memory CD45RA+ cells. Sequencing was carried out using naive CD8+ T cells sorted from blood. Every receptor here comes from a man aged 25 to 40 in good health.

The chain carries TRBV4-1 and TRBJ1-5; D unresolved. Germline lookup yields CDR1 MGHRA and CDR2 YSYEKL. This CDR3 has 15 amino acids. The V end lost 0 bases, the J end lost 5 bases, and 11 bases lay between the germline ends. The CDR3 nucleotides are TGCGCCAGCAGCCAAGAAAGCGGGGATTATCAGCCCCAGCATTTT. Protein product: CASSQESGDYQPQHF.

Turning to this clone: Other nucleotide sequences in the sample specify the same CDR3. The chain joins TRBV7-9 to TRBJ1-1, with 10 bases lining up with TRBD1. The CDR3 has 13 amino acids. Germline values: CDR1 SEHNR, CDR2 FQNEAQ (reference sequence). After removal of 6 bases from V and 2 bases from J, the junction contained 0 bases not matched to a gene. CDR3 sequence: CASRTGGNTEAFF. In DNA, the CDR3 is TGTGCCAGCAGGACAGGGGGCAACACTGAAGCTTTCTTT. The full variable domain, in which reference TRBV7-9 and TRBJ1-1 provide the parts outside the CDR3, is DTGVSQNPRHKITKRGQNVTFRCDPISEHNRLYWYRQTLGQGPEFLTYFQNEAQLEKSRLLSDRFSAERPKGSFSTLEIQRTEQGDSAMYLCASRTGGNTEAFFGQGTRLTVV.

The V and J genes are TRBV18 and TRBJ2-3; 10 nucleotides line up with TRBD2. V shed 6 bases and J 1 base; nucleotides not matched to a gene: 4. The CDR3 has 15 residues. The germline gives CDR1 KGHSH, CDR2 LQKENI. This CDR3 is CASSYGLAGTDTQYF. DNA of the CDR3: TGTGCCAGCTCGTACGGACTAGCGGGCACAGATACGCAGTATTTT.

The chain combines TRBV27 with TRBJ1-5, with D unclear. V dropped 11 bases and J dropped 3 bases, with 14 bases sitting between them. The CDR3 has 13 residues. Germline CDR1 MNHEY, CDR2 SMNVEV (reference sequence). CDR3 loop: CAAGLGVNQPQHF. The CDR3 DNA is TGTGCCGCCGGGCTCGGTGTCAATCAGCCCCAGCATTTT.

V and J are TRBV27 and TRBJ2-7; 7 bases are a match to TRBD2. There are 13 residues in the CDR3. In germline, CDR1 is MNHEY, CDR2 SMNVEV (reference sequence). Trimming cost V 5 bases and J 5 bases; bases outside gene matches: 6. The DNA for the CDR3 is TGTGCCAGCAGTCTCATCACTAGCGACGAGCAGTACTTC. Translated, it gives CASSLITSDEQYF.

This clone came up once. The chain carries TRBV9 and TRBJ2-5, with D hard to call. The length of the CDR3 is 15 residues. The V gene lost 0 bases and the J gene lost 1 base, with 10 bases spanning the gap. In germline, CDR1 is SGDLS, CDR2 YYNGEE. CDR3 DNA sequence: TGTGCCAGCAGCGTAGCTTCAGCTCCCCAAGAGACCCAGTACTTC. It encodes CASSVASAPQETQYF.

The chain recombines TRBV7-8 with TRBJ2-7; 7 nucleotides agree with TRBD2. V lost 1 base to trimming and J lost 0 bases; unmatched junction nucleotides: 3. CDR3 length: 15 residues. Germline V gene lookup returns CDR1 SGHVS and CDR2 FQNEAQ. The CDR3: CASSLVREDSYEQYF. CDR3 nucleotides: TGTGCCAGCAGCTTAGTTCGGGAGGACTCCTACGAGCAGTACTTC.

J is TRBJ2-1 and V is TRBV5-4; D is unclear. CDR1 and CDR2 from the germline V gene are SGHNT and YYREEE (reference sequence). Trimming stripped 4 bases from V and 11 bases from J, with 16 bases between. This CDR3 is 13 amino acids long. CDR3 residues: CASSTALERKQFF. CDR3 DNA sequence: TGTGCCAGCAGCACGGCCCTAGAAAGGAAGCAGTTCTTC.

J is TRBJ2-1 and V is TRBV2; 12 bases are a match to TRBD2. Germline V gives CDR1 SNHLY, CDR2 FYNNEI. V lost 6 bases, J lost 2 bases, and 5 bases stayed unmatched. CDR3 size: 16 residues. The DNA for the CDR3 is TGTGCCAGCAGGCCCGGGACTAGCGGGCCCTACAATGAGCAGTTCTTC. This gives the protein CASRPGTSGPYNEQFF.

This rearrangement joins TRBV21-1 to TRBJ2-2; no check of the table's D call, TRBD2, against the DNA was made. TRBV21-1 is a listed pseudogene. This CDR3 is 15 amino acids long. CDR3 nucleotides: TGTGCCAGCAGACCGGGACTAGAAGGCACCGGGGAGCTGTTTTTT. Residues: CASRPGLEGTGELFF.

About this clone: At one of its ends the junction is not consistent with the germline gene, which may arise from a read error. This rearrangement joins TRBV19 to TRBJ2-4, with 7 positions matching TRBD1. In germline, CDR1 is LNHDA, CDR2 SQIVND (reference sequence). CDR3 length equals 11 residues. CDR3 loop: CASSIQGGSDF. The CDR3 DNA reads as TGTGCCAGTAGTATACAAGGGGGCTCAGACTTC.

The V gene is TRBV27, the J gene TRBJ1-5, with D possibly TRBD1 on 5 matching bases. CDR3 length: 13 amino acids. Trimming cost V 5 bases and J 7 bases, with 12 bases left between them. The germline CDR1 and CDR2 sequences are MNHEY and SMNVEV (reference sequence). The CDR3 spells CASSLERGQPQHF. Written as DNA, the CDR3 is TGTGCCAGCAGTCTCGAAAGGGGCCAGCCCCAGCATTTT.